A selection of T cell receptor beta chains follows, all from one sample in a study of human T cells and chemical hapten exposure. MiXCR was run by TCRdb on the RACE reads, yielding one entry per CDR3 protein. Here the sample spans 95,000 to 150,000 distinct CDR3 sequences, 13% being singletons. Source: whole blood, taken in connection with sensitization to the hapten diphenylcyclopropenone (DPC). Receptors originate from a young woman with alopecia areata. Some clones in this sample may be carry-over from other donors' samples. Both conserved end residues are part of each CDR3. D genes are given only for firm matches. Clone size is given for some rows only: seen once, a few or many times, or a class if the clone is expanded.

>TRBV6-5|TRBD2|NA|TRBJ2-1
TGTGCCAGCAGTCCCCTAGCGGGACAGTACAATGAGCAGTTCTTC
CASSPLAGQYNEQFF
>TRBV7-2|NA|few|TRBJ1-3
TGTGCCAGCAGTTATTCTGGAAACACCATATATTTT
CASSYSGNTIYF
>TRBV7-6|NA|few|TRBJ1-6
TGTGCCAGCAGCTCTCAGGGGTCTGGGTCACCCCTCCACTTT
CASSSQGSGSPLHF
>TRBV4-3|NA|few|TRBJ2-6
TGCGCCAGCAGCCAAGATCACCCGCCAGGCGCTGGGGCCAACGTCCTGACTTTC
CASSQDHPPGAGANVLTF
>TRBV10-2|NA|many|TRBJ2-2
TGCGCCAGCAGGGCGCCTCATTCTGCCCAAATTAACACCGGGGAGCTGTTTTTT
CASRAPHSAQINTGELFF
>TRBV7-9|TRBD1|few|TRBJ2-2
TGTGCCAGCAGGATCTCAGGGGGCGCCTTGAACACCGGGGAGCTGTTTTTT
CASRISGGALNTGELFF
>TRBV11-2|NA|once|TRBJ1-1
TGTGCCAGCAGGGGAACGAACACTGAAGCTTTCTTT
CASRGTNTEAFF
>TRBV6-6|NA|NA|TRBJ2-3
TGTGCCAGCAGTTACCCAGGCACAGAGGGAGATACGCAGTATTTT
CASSYPGTEGDTQYF
>TRBV5-1|NA|NA|TRBJ1-2
TGCGCCAGCAGCTTGCCCGGGGAAGTAGATGGCTACACCTTC
CASSLPGEVDGYTF
>TRBV28|NA|few|TRBJ1-2
TGTGCCAGCAGTCTTCAAGGGGCTGGCTACACCTTC
CASSLQGAGYTF
>TRBV28|NA|few|TRBJ1-2
TGTGCCAGCAGTTTTGGACAGCTCTATGGCTACACCTTC
CASSFGQLYGYTF
>TRBV4-3|NA|few|TRBJ2-3
TGCGCCAGCAGCCCGATTGGGGGGTCCTACACAGATACGCAGTATTTT
CASSPIGGSYTDTQYF
>TRBV4-3|NA|many|TRBJ2-5
TGCGCCAGCAGCGAAGGGACGACCCAGTACTTC
CASSEGTTQYF
>TRBV11-2|NA|NA|TRBJ2-1
TGTGCCAGCAGCTTAGTACCAGGGACTGGGGATGAGCAGTTCTTC
CASSLVPGTGDEQFF
>TRBV7-2|TRBD2|few|TRBJ2-1
TGTGCCAGCAGCTTAGAAGGGGTTGGACTAGGGTACAATGAGCAGTTCTTC
CASSLEGVGLGYNEQFF
>TRBV7-6|NA|NA|TRBJ1-1
TGTGCCAGCAGCTTAGCGTTGTACACTGAAGCTTTCTTT
CASSLALYTEAFF
>TRBV2|NA|NA|TRBJ2-6
TGTGCCAGTAGCGCTTCCTCTGGGGCCAACGTCCTGACTTTC
CASSASSGANVLTF
>TRBV21-1|NA|few|TRBJ1-2
TGTGCCAGCCCCGGGGACAGGCTTATGGGCTACACCTTC
CASPGDRLMGYTF
>TRBV27|NA|few|TRBJ2-7
TGTGCCAGCAGTTTATCACAGGGAACATACGAGCAGTACTTC
CASSLSQGTYEQYF
>TRBV29-1|NA|NA|TRBJ1-2
TGCAGCGTGGGCCAGGGCTACACCTTC
CSVGQGYTF
>TRBV12-3/TRBV12-4|NA|NA|TRBJ2-3
TGTGCCAGCAGTTTTACACTAACTAGCGGGCAGGGGGCCCCAGATACGCAGTATTTT
CASSFTLTSGQGAPDTQYF
>TRBV4-1|NA|NA|TRBJ2-7
TGCGCCAGCAGCCAAGCTACGGGACTTGCCTACGAGCAGTACTTC
CASSQATGLAYEQYF
>TRBV6-5|TRBD1|few|TRBJ1-1
TGTGCCAGCAGACCACTCTCAACAGGGGACACTGAAGCTTTCTTT
CASRPLSTGDTEAFF
>TRBV27|TRBD1|NA|TRBJ2-7
TGTGCCAGCAGTTTTAAGGGGGCGGGCGAGCAGTACTTC
CASSFKGAGEQYF
>TRBV20-1|NA|few|TRBJ2-4
TGCAGTGTTCAATCTAGGGACATTCAGTACTTC
CSVQSRDIQYF
>TRBV27|NA|many|TRBJ2-3
TGTGCCAGCAGTTTATTCGGGGCGCGGGCAGATACGCAGTATTTT
CASSLFGARADTQYF
>TRBV11-2|TRBD2|NA|TRBJ2-7
TGTGCCAGCAGCTCAATAGGCCGGAAGCGGGGGACGAATTTCGAGCAGTACTTC
CASSSIGRKRGTNFEQYF
>TRBV2|TRBD1|NA|TRBJ1-3
TGTGCCAGCCTACCGGACAGGGTCGGAAACACCATATATTTT
CASLPDRVGNTIYF
>TRBV3-1|TRBD2|many|TRBJ2-3
TGTGCCAGCAGCCGGACAGCGGGGGGAACCCATGGAGATACGCAGTATTTT
CASSRTAGGTHGDTQYF
>TRBV12-3/TRBV12-4|NA|few|TRBJ1-5
TGTGCCAGCAGTTTGAGAAGTCCCCTTGGGAATCAGCCCCAGCATTTT
CASSLRSPLGNQPQHF
>TRBV25-1|NA|many|TRBJ1-1
TGTGCCAGCAGTGAATCTATCAGGAACACTGAAGCTTTCTTT
CASSESIRNTEAFF
>TRBV11-2|NA|NA|TRBJ2-2
TGTGCCAGCAGCTCCCCAAGGACCGGGGAGCTGTTTTTT
CASSSPRTGELFF
>TRBV7-2|TRBD1|NA|TRBJ2-2
TGTGCCAGCAGCTTATCGACAGGGTATGGCACCGGGGAGCTGTTTTTT
CASSLSTGYGTGELFF
>TRBV4-2|TRBD2|NA|TRBJ2-1
TGTGCCAGCAGCCGCCGACTAGCGGGGTCGGGGAATGAGCAGTTCTTC
CASSRRLAGSGNEQFF
>TRBV7-9|NA|NA|TRBJ2-7
TGTGCCAGCAGGTTAGCGGATACCTACGAGCAGTACTTC
CASRLADTYEQYF
>TRBV7-2|NA|NA|TRBJ1-2
TGTGCCAGCAGCTTAGGAACAGCCCCCTCTGGCTACACCTTC
CASSLGTAPSGYTF
>TRBV5-6|TRBD1|few|TRBJ2-7
TGTGCCAGCAGCTACAGGACAGGGGGCGCATCCTCCTACGAGCAGTACTTC
CASSYRTGGASSYEQYF
>TRBV28|TRBD1|few|TRBJ2-7
TGTGCCAGCAGTCCCCCCGGACAGGACATTCCCGAGCAGTACTTC
CASSPPGQDIPEQYF
>TRBV3-1|NA|many|TRBJ2-7
TGTGCCAGCAGCCACGTTCGGGGGCGCGAGCAGTACTTC
CASSHVRGREQYF
>TRBV28|NA|NA|TRBJ1-6
TGTGCCAGCAGCATCGGGGGGGCAGTATTTAATTCACCCCTCCACTTT
CASSIGGAVFNSPLHF
>TRBV6-6|NA|NA|TRBJ1-5
TGTGCCAGCACTCCAAGAGGGAGTGGGGGGTATCAGCCCCAGCATTTT
CASTPRGSGGYQPQHF
>TRBV9|TRBD2|NA|TRBJ2-5
TGTGCCAGCAGCGTAGGCACTAGCGGACAAGAGACCCAGTACTTC
CASSVGTSGQETQYF
>TRBV9|TRBD2|NA|TRBJ2-1
TGTGCCAGCAGCGTAGGGGCCCTAGCGGGGCCCAGCTCCTACAATGAGCAGTTCTTC
CASSVGALAGPSSYNEQFF
>TRBV20-1|TRBD1|many|TRBJ2-4
TGCAGTGCGAATGGACAGGGAAACATTCAGTACTTC
CSANGQGNIQYF
>TRBV28|NA|few|TRBJ1-1
TGTGCCAGCAGAAAGGAACTGAACACTGAAGCTTTCTTT
CASRKELNTEAFF
>TRBV7-2|NA|NA|TRBJ2-5
TGTGCCAGCAGCCACTCGGTTTCGAATGCAAAGACCCAGTACTTC
CASSHSVSNAKTQYF
>TRBV9|TRBD2|NA|TRBJ2-3
TGTGCCAGCACGCTAGCGGGGGGCCGGGGAGATACGCAGTATTTT
CASTLAGGRGDTQYF
>TRBV18|NA|NA|TRBJ1-2
TGTGCCAGCTCACCAGACAGATTCTATGGCTACACCTTC
CASSPDRFYGYTF
>TRBV19|TRBD2|few|TRBJ2-1
TGTGCCAGTAGTATTGGTAGCGGGGTCTACAATGAGCAGTTCTTC
CASSIGSGVYNEQFF
>TRBV21-1|NA|many|TRBJ1-1
TGTGCCAGCATACAGGGGCCCCACACTGAAGCTTTCTTT
CASIQGPHTEAFF
>TRBV7-8|NA|many|TRBJ2-5
TGTGCCAGCAGCTTAGGAGGGTTTTTAGGAGAGACCCAGTACTTC
CASSLGGFLGETQYF
>TRBV27|NA|many|TRBJ1-6
TGTGCCAGCAGTTTCTTAGCGGGGGCAGGTAATTCACCCCTCCACTTT
CASSFLAGAGNSPLHF